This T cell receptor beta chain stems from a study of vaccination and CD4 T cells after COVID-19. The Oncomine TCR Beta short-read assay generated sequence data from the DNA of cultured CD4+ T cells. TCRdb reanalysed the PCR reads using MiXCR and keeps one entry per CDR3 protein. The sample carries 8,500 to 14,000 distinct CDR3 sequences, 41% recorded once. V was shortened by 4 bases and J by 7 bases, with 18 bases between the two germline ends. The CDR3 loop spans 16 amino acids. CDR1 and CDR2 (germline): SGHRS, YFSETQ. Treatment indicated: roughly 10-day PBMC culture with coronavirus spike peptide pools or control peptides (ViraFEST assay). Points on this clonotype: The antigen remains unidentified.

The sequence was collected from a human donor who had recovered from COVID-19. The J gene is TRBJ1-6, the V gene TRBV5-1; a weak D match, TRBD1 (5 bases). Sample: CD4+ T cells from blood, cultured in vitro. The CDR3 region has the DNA TGCGCCAGCAGCCTGGACTCGGGGGGTATGAATTCACCCCTCCACTTT. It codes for CASSLDSGGMNSPLHF.